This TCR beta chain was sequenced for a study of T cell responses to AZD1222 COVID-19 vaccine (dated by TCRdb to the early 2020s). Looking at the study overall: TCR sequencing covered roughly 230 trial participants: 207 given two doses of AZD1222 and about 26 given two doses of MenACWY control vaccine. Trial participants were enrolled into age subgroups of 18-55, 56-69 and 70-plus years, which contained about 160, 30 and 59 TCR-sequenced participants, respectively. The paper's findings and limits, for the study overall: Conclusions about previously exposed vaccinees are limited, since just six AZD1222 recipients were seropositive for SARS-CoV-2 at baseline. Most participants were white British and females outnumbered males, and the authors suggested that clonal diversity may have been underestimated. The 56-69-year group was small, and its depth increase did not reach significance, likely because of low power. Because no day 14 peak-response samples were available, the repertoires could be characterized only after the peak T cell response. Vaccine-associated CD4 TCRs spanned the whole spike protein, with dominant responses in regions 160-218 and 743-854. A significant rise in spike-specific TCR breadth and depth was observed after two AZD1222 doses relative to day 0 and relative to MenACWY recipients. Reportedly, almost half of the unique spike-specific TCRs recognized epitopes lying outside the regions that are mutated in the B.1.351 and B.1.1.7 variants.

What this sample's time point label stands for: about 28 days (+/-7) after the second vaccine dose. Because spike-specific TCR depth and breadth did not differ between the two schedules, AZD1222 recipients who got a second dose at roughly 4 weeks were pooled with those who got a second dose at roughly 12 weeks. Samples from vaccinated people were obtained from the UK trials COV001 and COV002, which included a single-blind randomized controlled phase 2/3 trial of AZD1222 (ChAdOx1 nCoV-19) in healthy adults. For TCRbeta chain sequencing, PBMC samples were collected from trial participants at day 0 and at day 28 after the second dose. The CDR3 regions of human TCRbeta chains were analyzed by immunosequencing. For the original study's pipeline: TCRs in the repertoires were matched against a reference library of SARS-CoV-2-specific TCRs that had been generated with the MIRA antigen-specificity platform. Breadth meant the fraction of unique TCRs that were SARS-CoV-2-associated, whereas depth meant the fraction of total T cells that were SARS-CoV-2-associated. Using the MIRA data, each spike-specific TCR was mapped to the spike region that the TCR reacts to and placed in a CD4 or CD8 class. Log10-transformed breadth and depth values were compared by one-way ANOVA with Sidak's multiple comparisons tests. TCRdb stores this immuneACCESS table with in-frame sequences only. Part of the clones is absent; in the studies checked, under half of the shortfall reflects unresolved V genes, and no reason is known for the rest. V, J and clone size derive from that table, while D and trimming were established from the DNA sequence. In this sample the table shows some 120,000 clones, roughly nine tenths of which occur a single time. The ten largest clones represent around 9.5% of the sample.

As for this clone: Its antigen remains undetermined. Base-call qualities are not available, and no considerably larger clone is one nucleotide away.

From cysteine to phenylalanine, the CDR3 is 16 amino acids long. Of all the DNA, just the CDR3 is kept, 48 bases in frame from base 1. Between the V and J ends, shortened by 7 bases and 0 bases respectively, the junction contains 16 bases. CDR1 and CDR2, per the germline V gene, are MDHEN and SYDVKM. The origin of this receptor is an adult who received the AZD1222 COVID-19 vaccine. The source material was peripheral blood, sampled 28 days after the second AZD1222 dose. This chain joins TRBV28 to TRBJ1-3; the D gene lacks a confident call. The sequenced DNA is TGTGCCAGCAAACCTCGGACGGGAAGCTCTGGAAACACCATATATTTT. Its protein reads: CASKPRTGSSGNTIYF.